This T cell receptor beta chain was recovered during a study of blood T cell repertoires in COVID-19. In the study overall: Italy, Spain and the United States were the sources of the convalescent and acute COVID-19 samples. T cells, B-cell-depleted T cells, or PBMCs supplied cDNA or gDNA.

Source study methods: The authors estimated nucleated cell counts from reference gene primer amplification. TCRdb's copy holds only in-frame clones and misses some; the assay was immunoSEQ multiplex PCR. V, J and clone size are taken as reported in that table, and D and trimming were inferred from the DNA itself. The table lists under 250,000 clones, roughly 90% of them singletons. This clone appeared a single time. The V and J ends lost 5 bases and 4 bases, in that order; junction bases with no gene match: 8. The CDR3 consists of 17 residues. Germline assignment: CDR1 LNHNV and CDR2 YYDKDF (reference sequence).

V and J are TRBV15 and TRBJ1-4, with 12 bases aligning to TRBD1. The sequenced material came from peripheral blood. The clonotype was recovered from a woman in her fifties or sixties with acute or convalescent COVID-19. Here the CDR3 reads CATSEGQGALGNEKLFF. The DNA for the CDR3 is TGTGCCACCAGCGAGGGACAGGGGGCGCTTGGTAATGAAAAACTGTTTTTT.